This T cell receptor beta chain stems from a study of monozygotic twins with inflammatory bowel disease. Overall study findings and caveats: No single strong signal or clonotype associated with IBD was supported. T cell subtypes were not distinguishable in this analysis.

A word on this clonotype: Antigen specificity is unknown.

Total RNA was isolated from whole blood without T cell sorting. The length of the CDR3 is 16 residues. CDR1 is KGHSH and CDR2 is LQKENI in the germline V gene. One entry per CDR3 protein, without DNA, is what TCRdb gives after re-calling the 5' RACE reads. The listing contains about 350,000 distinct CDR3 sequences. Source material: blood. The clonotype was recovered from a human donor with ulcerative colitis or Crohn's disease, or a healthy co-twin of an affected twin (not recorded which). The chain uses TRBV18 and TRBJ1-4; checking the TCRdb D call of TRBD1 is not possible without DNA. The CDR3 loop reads CASSPLHTGSNEKLFF.